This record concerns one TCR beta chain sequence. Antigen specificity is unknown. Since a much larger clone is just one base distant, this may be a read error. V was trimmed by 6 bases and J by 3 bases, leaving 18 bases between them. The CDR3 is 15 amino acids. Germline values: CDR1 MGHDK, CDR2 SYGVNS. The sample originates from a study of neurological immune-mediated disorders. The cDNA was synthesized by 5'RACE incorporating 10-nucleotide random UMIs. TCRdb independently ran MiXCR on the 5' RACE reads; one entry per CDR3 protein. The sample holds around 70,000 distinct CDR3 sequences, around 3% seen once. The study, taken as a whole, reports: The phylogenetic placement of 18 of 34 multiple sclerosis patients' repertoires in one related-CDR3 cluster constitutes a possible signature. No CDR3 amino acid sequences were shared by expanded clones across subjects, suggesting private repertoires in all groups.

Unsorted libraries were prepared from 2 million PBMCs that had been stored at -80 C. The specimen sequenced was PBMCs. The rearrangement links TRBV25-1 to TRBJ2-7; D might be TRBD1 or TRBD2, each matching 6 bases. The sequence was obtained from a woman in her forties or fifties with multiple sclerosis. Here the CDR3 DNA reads TGTGCCAGCAGCCCAGGGGAGGCGCCTCACTACGAGCAGTACTTC. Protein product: CASSPGEAPHYEQYF.